Below are 18 T cell receptor beta chains sequenced from a single sample in a study of T cells in Graves' hyperthyroidism and ophthalmopathy. The TCR beta CDR3 regions underwent amplification using RNA transcripts as the source. RT-PCR in the first round (using the HTBI primer set) targeted the TCR CDR3. TCRdb reanalysed the multiplex PCR reads using MiXCR and keeps one entry per CDR3 protein. Of hundreds of thousands of distinct CDR3 sequences in the sample, around a quarter were seen once. Sequenced: blood. These receptors came from a woman under 40 with Graves' ophthalmopathy.

This chain's CDR3 is CASSVTGAHNQPQHF. The CDR3 coding sequence is TGTGCCAGCAGTGTGACAGGGGCGCACAATCAGCCCCAGCATTTT. The chain couples TRBV27 to TRBJ1-5; 8 nucleotides line up with TRBD1. V shed 5 bases and J 3 bases; nucleotides not matched to a gene: 6. The CDR3 has 15 amino acids. CDR1 is MNHEY, CDR2 SMNVEV, per germline (reference sequence).

The V gene is TRBV29-1, the J gene TRBJ1-2; unclear D gene. The V end was cut by 7 bases, the J end by 0 bases, with 12 bases between. CDR1 is SQVTM, CDR2 ANQGSEA, per germline. This CDR3 has 13 residues. The CDR3: CSAPAIANYGYTF. The CDR3 coding sequence is TGCAGCGCCCCAGCAATAGCTAACTATGGCTACACCTTC.

This clonotype was counted ten times or more. The CDR3 DNA is TGTGCCATCAGTGACGGACAGGCCTACGAGCAGTACTTC. Translating gives CAISDGQAYEQYF. The chain links TRBV10-3 to TRBJ2-7, with TRBD1 matching over 7 bases. CDR3 length equals 13 residues. The junction had 1 base not matched to a gene; V was cut back by 3 bases and J by 2 bases. Germline V CDR1 and CDR2: ENHRY, SYGVKD.

This clonotype was seen repeatedly, ten times or more. This sequence joins TRBV7-3 and TRBJ1-1; D unresolved. CDR1 is SGHTA, CDR2 FQGTGA, per germline. The V end was cut by 1 base, the J end by 3 bases, with 9 bases between. The CDR3 consists of 14 residues. The CDR3 DNA is TGTGCCAGCAGCTTAAGCAGCGGGGACACTGAAGCTTTCTTT. The encoded protein is CASSLSSGDTEAFF.

Details on this clonotype: The junction shows a germline mismatch at one end, possibly a read error. The chain couples TRBV19 to TRBJ2-5; the D is unclear. The germline V gene encodes CDR1 LNHDA and CDR2 SQIVND (reference sequence). The CDR3 length is 14 residues. The CDR3 spells CAISIGRGQETQYF. The CDR3 coding sequence is TGTGCCATTAGTATAGGTCGCGGCCAAGAGACCCAGTACTTC.

This clonotype has just a few counts. This rearrangement joins TRBV6-5 to TRBJ2-7; TRBD1 is a possible D gene (6 bases). The CDR3 extends over 13 amino acids. V was trimmed by 6 bases and J by 4 bases, leaving 13 bases between them. Germline V gene data show CDR1 as MNHEY and CDR2 as SVGAGI. The CDR3 here is CASRTPGAYEQYF. The CDR3 bases are TGTGCCAGCAGAACCCCAGGGGCGTACGAGCAGTACTTC.

This clonotype showed up many times. V is TRBV6-2 or TRBV6-3 and J is TRBJ1-1; D unresolved. Germline V gene sequence: CDR1 MNHEY, CDR2 SVGEGT. CDR3 length: 15 residues. Trimming took 5 bases from V and 8 from J, leaving 21 bases between them. DNA of the CDR3: TGTGCCAGCAGTGATGGAGTTTCGGAGAAAGCAGAAGCTTTCTTT. As protein: CASSDGVSEKAEAFF.

This clonotype occurred many times. The rearrangement links TRBV2 to TRBJ2-7, with unresolved D. The CDR3 extends over 11 amino acids. Trimming took off 11 bases at V and 7 bases at J, with 15 bases between the two ends. The germline V gene has CDR1 SNHLY and CDR2 FYNNEI. The CDR3 region has the DNA TGTGCCTCATCCCCCATGTCGGAGCAGTACTTC. Its protein is CASSPMSEQYF.

This clonotype appeared many times. The rearrangement links TRBV18 to TRBJ1-2; tentative D call: TRBD1 (6 bases). The length of the CDR3 is 15 residues. Looked up from germline, CDR1 is KGHSH and CDR2 is LQKENI. V was clipped by 1 base and J by 3 bases, with 12 bases between them. This chain's CDR3 is CASSPLPRQDYGYTF. The DNA of the CDR3 is TGTGCCAGCTCACCACTCCCCCGACAGGACTATGGCTACACCTTC.

Note on this clonotype: The junction and the germline gene differ at one end; a read error may be behind it. The chain joins TRBV12-3 or TRBV12-4 to TRBJ2-7; 7 nucleotides agree with TRBD1. The CDR3 runs 14 residues. The CDR3 DNA is TGTGCCATCAGTTTAAGGGACAGTGATTACGAGCAGTACTTC. The encoded protein is CAISLRDSDYEQYF.

The sample holds many counts of this clonotype. This chain's CDR3 is CSASVRREAFLALYGYTF. CDR3 in DNA: TGCAGTGCTAGTGTTCGCAGGGAGGCTTTCTTAGCCCTCTATGGCTACACCTTC. This chain uses TRBV20-1 with TRBJ1-2; the D gene is possibly TRBD1 (5 bases). This CDR3 spans 18 amino acids. The germline V gene has CDR1 DFQATT and CDR2 SNEGSKA (reference sequence). Trimming pared 3 bases from V and 4 bases from J, leaving 27 bases between.

This clonotype was counted many times. The chain links TRBV28 to TRBJ1-5; 9 nucleotides agree with TRBD1. The germline V gene encodes CDR1 MDHEN and CDR2 SYDVKM. The CDR3 length is 16 residues. V shed 5 bases and J 5 bases; nucleotides not matched to a gene: 10. DNA for the CDR3: TGTGCCAGCAGTGCTCGGGGACAGGGAAAGGATCAGCCCCAGCATTTT. This sequence encodes CASSARGQGKDQPQHF.

The table lists this clonotype with many counts. This chain joins TRBV24-1 and TRBJ2-5; a possible D gene is TRBD2 (6 bases). Germline CDR1 KGHDR, CDR2 SFDVKD. This CDR3 comprises 13 residues. Trimming removed 3 bases at V and 5 bases at J, with 9 bases between. The CDR3 coding sequence is TGTGCCACCAGTGATCCGGCGGGGGAGACCCAGTACTTC. Protein sequence: CATSDPAGETQYF.

The V call is TRBV7-3, the J call TRBJ1-1, with D unclear. V shed 7 bases and J shed 3 bases, with 21 bases lying between them. Germline V lookup: CDR1 SGHTA, CDR2 FQGTGA. The CDR3 is made up of 16 amino acids. The CDR3 sequence: CASTYMGKWEYTEAFF. CDR3 in DNA: TGTGCCAGCACCTATATGGGGAAGTGGGAGTACACTGAAGCTTTCTTT.

Many counts were recorded for this clonotype. The V gene is TRBV6-1, the J gene TRBJ2-2; 9 nucleotides line up with TRBD1. V was clipped by 5 bases and J by 6 bases; unmatched bases: 7. From germline, CDR1 is MNHNS and CDR2 SASEGT. The CDR3 is 15 amino acids. CDR3 protein: CASSRQGVVAGELFF. In nucleotides, the CDR3 is TGTGCCAGCAGTCGACAGGGGGTAGTGGCCGGGGAGCTGTTTTTT.

This clonotype has at least ten counts. V is TRBV11-2 and J is TRBJ1-2; D remains unclear. The CDR3 consists of 11 residues. In germline, CDR1 is SGHAT, CDR2 FQNNGV. V lost 2 bases and J 8 bases, leaving 6 bases between the germline ends. The CDR3 coding sequence is TGTGCCAGCAGCTTACACAGCGGCTACACCTTC. Amino acid sequence: CASSLHSGYTF.

In this sample, this clonotype turned up many times. J is TRBJ2-7 and V is TRBV29-1, with no clear D. The CDR3 contains 14 residues. The ends were cut back, 5 bases at V and 0 bases at J, with 14 bases in the middle. Per the germline V gene, CDR1 is SQVTM and CDR2 is ANQGSEA. CDR3 protein: CSVSPLLSSYEQYF. Here the CDR3 DNA reads TGCAGCGTTTCCCCATTACTTAGCTCCTACGAGCAGTACTTC.

This clonotype has a handful of counts. This rearrangement joins TRBV3-1 to TRBJ2-7; D possibly uses TRBD1 or TRBD2 (5 bases each). The germline CDR1 and CDR2 sequences are LGHDT and YNNKEL (reference sequence). This CDR3 region has 14 residues. Trimming took off 0 bases at V and 2 bases at J, with 8 bases between the two ends. DNA of the CDR3: TGTGCCAGCAGCCAAGAGGGGACCCCCTACGAGCAGTACTTC. Translating gives CASSQEGTPYEQYF.